The clone carrying this T cell receptor (beta chain) was seen a few times. This entry belongs to a study of control samples from healthy donors and cancer patients. Assay: immunoSEQ multiplex PCR; the TCRdb copy retains only in-frame clones and omits some. The data hold 85,000 to 90,000 clones, with about 83% observed a single time. The CDR3 consists of 11 residues. Trimming left V 2 bases short and J 8 bases short, with 9 bases between. The germline V gene has CDR1 GTSNPN and CDR2 SVGIG (reference sequence). V usage is TRBV30 and J usage is TRBJ1-2; D is uncertain. This TCR derives from a woman aged 40 to 50 in good health. The sequencing sample was made of blood. The CDR3 is CAWSTLGGYTF. For the CDR3, the DNA is TGTGCCTGGAGTACACTAGGAGGCTACACCTTC. The full variable domain, its missing parts supplied by reference TRBV30 and TRBJ1-2, is SQTIHQWPATLVQPVGSPLSLECTVEGTSNPNLYWYRQAAGRGLQLLFYSVGIGQISSEVPQNLSASRPQDRQFILSSKKLLLSDSGFYLCAWSTLGGYTFGSGTRLTVV.